The following is a T cell receptor beta chain sequence with its context. TCRdb reprocessed the RT-PCR reads via MiXCR and lists one record per CDR3 protein. This table holds over 750,000 distinct CDR3 sequences, around 21% found once. The data derive from a study of response to subunit inactivated influenza vaccine. Germline assignment: CDR1 LGHNA and CDR2 YSLEER. The CDR3 loop spans 15 amino acids. Deletions cut 1 base from V and 3 bases from J, with 9 bases between. The receptor was isolated from a man aged 45 to 65 who received an inactivated influenza vaccine. Sequencing used PBMCs from blood, obtained about 5 days after vaccination. The chain has TRBV4-3 and TRBJ2-2, with D possibly being TRBD1 or TRBD2 (5 bases each). The CDR3 spells CASSQGGTDTGELFF. For the CDR3, the DNA is TGCGCCAGCAGCCAAGGGGGGACCGACACCGGGGAGCTGTTTTTT.